This T cell receptor (beta chain) comes out of a study of cytomegalovirus exposure and HLA in healthy donors (dated by TCRdb to 2015 to 2018). Concerning the study at large: In an earlier analysis of 587 of the donors, 276 Gb of sequence data and about 110 million unique TCR beta sequences from 150 million to 200 million T cells were reported. An early release covering some 640 HLA-typed donors comprised about 300 gigabases of sequencing data and about 90 million unique TCR sequences. Among the roughly 390 genotyped donors, about 85% belonged to the genetic ancestry cluster associated with self-reported Caucasian donors. The study was designed to test whether signatures of past pathogen exposure could be identified by cataloging public T cell receptors. The T cell repertoires of roughly 660 subjects were profiled by immunosequencing and related to cytomegalovirus serostatus. A separate validation cohort of roughly 130 different subjects was used in addition to the approximately 610-subject first cohort. To predict cytomegalovirus infection status, the study combined high-throughput TCR immunosequencing, statistical association of individual TCRs with disease status, and machine learning. A later analysis re-examined previously published TCR beta repertoires from hundreds of donors and added high-resolution HLA genotyping to investigate patterns of TCR occurrence. In the later analysis, no new phenotypic data were used to find candidate immune exposures; instead, reliance was placed on TCR beta sequences and their occurrence across donors. An earlier analysis of approximately 500 of the donors applied high-throughput TCR beta sequencing to assess whether each TCR beta V gene segment acted as functional or pseudogenic. Donor age, sex, ethnicity and CMV serostatus were compiled together with the repertoire data. A later genetic analysis took genome-wide SNP genotypes for about three fifths of the roughly 670 donors and used that subset as a discovery cohort. All discovery cohort repertoires had been generated on a single sequencing platform. HLA typing covered class I and class II loci at four-digit resolution. Typing coverage differed by locus: A, B, C, DRB1 and DQB1 were typed in roughly 629-630 donors, DQA1 in 522, DPA1 in 600 to 610, and DPB1 in 450 to 480. About five DR-DQ haplotypes were treated as single units for association and clustering because of strong linkage in the cohort. Among roughly 370 genotyped donors of the cohort, an average of around 240,000 unique TCR beta nucleotide sequences were sequenced per donor, around a sixth of them non-productive. Broader findings and caveats from the paper: Cytomegalovirus status was reported to be diagnosed by the classifier with high specificity and sensitivity in both the original and validation cohorts. The authors suggested that the approach could potentially be generalized to other disease states and immunological phenotypes. A later analysis found that HLA-associated TCR beta chains were more clonally expanded and had lower generation probabilities than equally common non-associated chains. V-gene and J-gene trimming of TCR beta chains was associated with a missense DCLRE1C variant in a later genetic analysis, and the association was replicated in an independent cohort. In vitro tests confirmed that a few of the cytomegalovirus-associated TCR beta chains recognize cytomegalovirus antigens. Correlated functional status among segregating V segments might reflect linkage disequilibrium, but an unknown experimental factor could not be ruled out. HLA typing was unavailable for some donors at each locus, so association tests used only the typed subset. In an earlier analysis of 500 to 650 of the donors, most TCR beta V segments appeared in productive rearrangements about 87% or about 30% of the time, broadly matching IMGT annotations. In a later analysis, TCR association rates were found to vary across HLA loci, with the most associated TCRs seen for DRB1 alleles and the fewest for HLA-C alleles. A later genetic analysis reported fewer N-insertions in productive TCRs among donors in an Asian-associated ancestry cluster than the approximately 700-donor mean. Several of the top co-occurrence clusters appeared to be linked to parvovirus B19, influenza, CMV and Epstein-Barr virus, according to a later analysis. CMV serostatus was the only immune exposure information available for the cohort. Assigning TCR associations to individual alleles was difficult when HLA alleles, especially DR and DQ, strongly co-occurred. A later analysis associated approximately 17,000 TCR beta sequences with specific HLA alleles at a false discovery rate of 0.05. A further reported finding was that TCR beta sequences accurately predicted the HLA-A and HLA-B alleles for most subjects in the first cohort. In this cohort, only TCR beta chains were sequenced, and detectable features were limited by the absence of alpha or paired-chain data. The earlier analysis of approximately 560 of the donors excluded roughly 16 rarely observed V segments, including chromosome 9 orphons, because counts were too low. The study gave a list of under 200 TCR beta chains associated with cytomegalovirus. A later analysis found that most CMV-associated TCR beta chains appeared HLA-restricted, with HLA associations seemingly driven largely by CMV exposure. Some IMGT-functional V segments, including TRBV6-2 and TRBV6-3, could not be told apart with the 87-base-pair reads, so those segments were excluded. Roughly uniform sequencing depth across donors was assumed in presence/absence analyses, although this assumption may not hold. The sequencing pipeline was judged likely to have produced a cluster of highly shared sequence variants as a technical artifact. Most TCR sequences were observed very rarely across donors, whereas some public TCRs were present in many individuals.

As concerns this clone: Its binding antigen is unknown. The sample holds no much larger clone one base away, and base qualities are not on file.

Libraries were constructed by the immunoSEQ multiplex PCR assay. For the multiplex PCR, a mixture combining 60 forward primers for TCR Vbeta segments and 13 reverse primers for TCR Jbeta segments was used. The CDR3 region of rearranged TCR beta genes was amplified from genomic DNA with a multiplex PCR assay. Amplified TCR beta libraries were sequenced as 87-base-pair reads on the Illumina HiSeq System. On the study's bioinformatics: A later analysis tallied 75 million to 85 million unique TCR beta chains across the approximately 670 repertoires, and some 10 million of those chains were shared by two or more donors. Raw reads were error-corrected and collapsed into unique sequences by a nearest-neighbor algorithm in which closely related sequences were merged to remove PCR and sequencing errors. V, D and J gene segments were assigned by aligning CDR3 sequences to IMGT reference sequences. For a sequence to be retained, at least a six-nucleotide match to both a V gene segment and a J gene segment was required. A rearrangement was called productive if the CDR3 had no stop codons and remained in frame with V and J, and every other rearrangement was called non-productive. Following IMGT convention, CDR3 was defined as the stretch from the second conserved V-encoded cysteine up to the conserved J-encoded phenylalanine. The earlier analysis of about 590 of the donors excluded sequences that lacked an unambiguous match to a single V gene segment. In an earlier analysis of a few hundred of the donors, a V segment was called functional when productive rearrangements were above 56.7%, and segregating when the standard deviation between donors exceeded 5%. To diagnose cytomegalovirus status from the catalog of TCR beta chain sequences, a statistical classification framework was built. In a later analysis, TCR nucleotide sequences were compared against IMGT/GENE-DB human TR gene sequences so that V and J genes could be assigned. A later analysis assigned CDR3 sequences and most-parsimonious VDJ recombination scenarios with the TCRdist pipeline. In a later analysis, every TCR beta chain was defined by the combination of its CDR3 amino acid sequence and its V-gene family, and reads without a unique V-gene family were dropped. To address suspected cross-contamination and a sequencing artifact, a later analysis removed approximately 600 highly shared, low-generation-probability nucleotide sequences. In a later analysis, a clonal expansion index was calculated for each public chain from normalized within-repertoire ranks of inferred template counts. Generation probabilities in a later analysis came from a VDJ recombination model fitted to out-of-frame rearrangements, and those results were checked against IGoR. Hypergeometric tests were used in a later analysis to score TCR-TCR, TCR-HLA and TCR-CMV co-occurrence, with a repertoire-size bias correction applied to the TCR pairs. In a later analysis, false discovery rates were estimated by permuting HLA or CMV assignments 20 times. In a later analysis, co-occurring TCRs were grouped using DBSCAN, with TCRdist sequence similarity added in when clustering inside HLA-allele-positive subsets. For co-occurrence clustering, repertoires with fewer than 30,000 or more than 120,000 public chains were excluded, along with 5 or 6 repertoires with anomalous nucleotide sharing. TCRdb retrieved this table from immuneACCESS and kept in-frame rearrangements only. Not all clones are present; in checked studies, unresolved V genes account for under half, and no reason is known for the remainder. V, J and clone size were drawn from that table, and D and trimming were deduced from the DNA. This sample is represented by 150,000 to 250,000 clones; around 78% of them were singletons. The ten largest clones add up to under 2% of the sample.

The cohort was made up of 650 to 700 healthy bone marrow donors. All cohort members were sampled while nominally healthy, although unrecorded immune exposures were likely present. The donor was CMV seronegative and belonged to the group of around 350 seronegative cohort members. A peripheral blood sample was provided by each donor, and peripheral blood mononuclear cells were used for TCR beta sequencing. The Qiagen DNeasy Blood Extraction Kit was used to extract genomic DNA from the blood cell samples. The cysteine opens and the phenylalanine closes a CDR3 of 15 amino acids. CDR3 DNA is the only sequence kept; it has 45 bases, read in frame from the first base. Trimming accounts for 7 bases at V and 0 bases at J, while the number of junction bases matched to no gene is 6. Per the germline V gene, MGHDK is the CDR1 and SYGVNS is the CDR2.

Recombination linked TRBV25-1 to TRBJ2-3; 8 bases in the junction line up with TRBD2. The sequencing sample was made of PBMCs. This receptor was obtained from a young man in good health and CMV-seronegative. The CDR3 protein: CASTPPSGSTDTQYF. The nucleotide sequence reads TGTGCCAGCACCCCCCCTAGCGGGAGCACAGATACGCAGTATTTT.